This TCR beta chain was sequenced in a study of T cell repertoires in cytomegalovirus infection. Whole-study context: Both CMV infection and a matching HLA type were indicated by public TCR beta signatures. Study-level findings and limits: HLA-C-restricted CMV-specific TCR beta clonotypes were dominant in the ex vivo response. Summed frequency of public TCR beta families distinguished CMV carriers with the relevant HLA.

One entry per CDR3 protein, called by TCRdb with MiXCR from the reads. Of more than 500,000 distinct CDR3 sequences in the sample, 16% are singletons; the top ten hold more than 20%. A note on this clonotype: Its target is not known.

CDR1 is LNHDA, CDR2 SQIVND, per germline (reference sequence). The CDR3 is 15 residues long. The junction had 4 bases not matched to a gene; V was cut back by 3 bases and J by 2 bases. The sequence derives from a human donor in good health (CMV status not recorded). Some clones in this sample may be carry-over from other donors' samples. The sample comprised CD8+ T cells from PBMCs. This chain joins TRBV19 and TRBJ1-5; 7 positions agree with TRBD1. CDR3 residues: CASSIGRGGNQPQHF. DNA of the CDR3: TGTGCCAGTAGTATCGGCAGGGGGGGCAATCAGCCCCAGCATTTT. Based on the CDR3 plus reference TRBV19 and TRBJ1-5, the full variable domain is DGGITQSPKYLFRKEGQNVTLSCEQNLNHDAMYWYRQDPGQGLRLIYYSQIVNDFQKGDIAEGYSVSREKKESFPLTVTSAQKNPTAFYLCASSIGRGGNQPQHFGDGTRLSIL.